A selection of T cell receptor beta chains follows, all from one sample in a study of blood T cell repertoires in COVID-19. TCRdb keeps only in-frame clones here, not all; method: immunoSEQ multiplex PCR. The sample lists fewer than 250,000 clones, less than 90% occurring once. Sequenced sample: peripheral blood. The receptor source for this set is a woman aged 80 or over with COVID-19, enrolled during active disease. CDR3s include the opening cysteine and the closing phenylalanine or tryptophan. D genes are given only for firm matches. Part of the rows lack a size; the others show once, few, many or a class for expanded clones.

j_gene: TRBJ2-7
v_gene: TRBV5-1
d_gene: TRBD2
abundance: few
CDR3aa: CASSSGGIYEQYF
CDR3nt: TGCGCCAGCAGCTCGGGGGGGATCTACGAGCAGTACTTC

j_gene: TRBJ1-3
v_gene: TRBV5-1
d_gene: TRBD1
abundance: few
CDR3aa: CASSLGQGANRIKNTIYF
CDR3nt: TGCGCCAGCAGCTTGGGACAGGGAGCAAACCGCATCAAAAACACCATATATTTT

j_gene: TRBJ1-2
v_gene: TRBV28
d_gene: .
abundance: .
CDR3aa: CASKSPGSGTSGYTF
CDR3nt: TGTGCCAGCAAATCCCCCGGGTCGGGGACTAGTGGCTACACCTTC

j_gene: TRBJ1-5
v_gene: TRBV28
d_gene: .
abundance: once
CDR3aa: CASSITGNQPQHF
CDR3nt: TGTGCCAGCAGTATCACAGGGAATCAGCCCCAGCATTTT

j_gene: TRBJ2-3
v_gene: TRBV6-2/TRBV6-3
d_gene: TRBD1
abundance: .
CDR3aa: CASSYSTGGPDTQYF
CDR3nt: TGTGCCAGCAGTTACTCGACAGGGGGCCCCGATACGCAGTATTTT

j_gene: TRBJ1-2
v_gene: TRBV4-3
d_gene: .
abundance: .
CDR3aa: CASSQDLTARFGYTF
CDR3nt: TGCGCCAGCAGCCAAGATCTAACTGCCCGCTTTGGCTACACCTTC

j_gene: TRBJ1-3
v_gene: TRBV6-6
d_gene: .
abundance: .
CDR3aa: CASSSETNSGNTIYF
CDR3nt: TGTGCCAGCAGTTCCGAGACAAACTCTGGAAACACCATATATTTT

j_gene: TRBJ1-5
v_gene: TRBV2
d_gene: TRBD1
abundance: once
CDR3aa: CASNPTRQGGLRIGNQPQHF
CDR3nt: TGTGCCAGCAACCCCACCCGACAGGGCGGATTGAGAATCGGCAATCAGCCCCAGCATTTT

j_gene: TRBJ1-3
v_gene: TRBV6-1
d_gene: TRBD1
abundance: .
CDR3aa: CASSEHIGTASGNTIYF
CDR3nt: TGTGCCAGCAGTGAACACATCGGGACAGCCTCTGGAAACACCATATATTTT

j_gene: TRBJ2-5
v_gene: TRBV18
d_gene: .
abundance: few
CDR3aa: CASSPPFNRLETQYF
CDR3nt: TGTGCCAGCTCACCACCATTCAACAGATTAGAGACCCAGTACTTC

j_gene: TRBJ1-1
v_gene: TRBV11-2
d_gene: TRBD1
abundance: .
CDR3aa: CASSRGQGLNTEAFF
CDR3nt: TGTGCCAGCAGCCGGGGACAGGGTTTGAACACTGAAGCTTTCTTT

j_gene: TRBJ1-2
v_gene: TRBV30
d_gene: .
abundance: .
CDR3aa: CAWSEVGGYGYTF
CDR3nt: TGTGCCTGGAGTGAAGTCGGGGGCTATGGCTACACCTTC

j_gene: TRBJ1-5
v_gene: TRBV19
d_gene: .
abundance: .
CDR3aa: CASKTLSPLNQPQHF
CDR3nt: TGTGCCAGTAAAACACTAAGTCCCCTCAATCAGCCCCAGCATTTT

j_gene: TRBJ2-3
v_gene: TRBV29-1
d_gene: .
abundance: .
CDR3aa: CSVELQGIGDTQYF
CDR3nt: TGCAGCGTTGAATTGCAGGGGATAGGAGATACGCAGTATTTT

j_gene: TRBJ2-1
v_gene: TRBV4-1
d_gene: TRBD2
abundance: .
CDR3aa: CASSQDSLAGGQTNEQFF
CDR3nt: TGCGCCAGCAGCCAAGATAGCCTAGCGGGGGGCCAGACAAATGAGCAGTTCTTC

j_gene: TRBJ1-2
v_gene: TRBV19
d_gene: .
abundance: .
CDR3aa: CASTPGGYGYTF
CDR3nt: TGTGCCAGTACGCCCGGGGGATATGGCTACACCTTC

j_gene: TRBJ2-3
v_gene: TRBV11-2
d_gene: TRBD2
abundance: .
CDR3aa: CASSLDPGGGVRDTQYF
CDR3nt: TGTGCCAGCAGCTTAGATCCGGGAGGGGGGGTCAGGGATACGCAGTATTTT

j_gene: TRBJ1-2
v_gene: TRBV18
d_gene: .
abundance: few
CDR3aa: CASSLGSDRPFGYTF
CDR3nt: TGTGCCAGCTCACTAGGGTCAGACAGGCCCTTTGGCTACACCTTC

j_gene: TRBJ2-6
v_gene: TRBV7-3
d_gene: .
abundance: .
CDR3aa: CASSLGRYSGANVLTF
CDR3nt: TGTGCCAGCAGCTTAGGGAGGTATTCTGGGGCCAACGTCCTGACTTTC

j_gene: TRBJ1-5
v_gene: TRBV5-1
d_gene: TRBD1
abundance: few
CDR3aa: CASSPLPPGTGFDQPQHF
CDR3nt: TGCGCCAGCAGCCCACTCCCTCCGGGGACAGGTTTCGATCAGCCCCAGCATTTT

j_gene: TRBJ2-5
v_gene: TRBV5-1
d_gene: TRBD2
abundance: .
CDR3aa: CASSLTGLAGGETQYF
CDR3nt: TGCGCCAGCAGCTTGACCGGACTAGCGGGGGGGGAGACCCAGTACTTC

j_gene: TRBJ2-5
v_gene: TRBV4-3
d_gene: TRBD1
abundance: .
CDR3aa: CASSRTRDRAETQYF
CDR3nt: TGCGCCAGCAGCCGAACTCGGGACAGGGCAGAGACCCAGTACTTC

j_gene: TRBJ2-3
v_gene: TRBV7-3
d_gene: .
abundance: .
CDR3aa: CASSFGLSTDTQYF
CDR3nt: TGTGCCAGCAGCTTCGGACTTTCCACAGATACGCAGTATTTT

j_gene: TRBJ1-3
v_gene: TRBV6-5
d_gene: .
abundance: .
CDR3aa: CASVRQASGNTIYF
CDR3nt: TGTGCCAGCGTAAGGCAGGCCTCTGGAAACACCATATATTTT

j_gene: TRBJ2-7
v_gene: TRBV13
d_gene: TRBD1
abundance: .
CDR3aa: CASSQDRGQSSYEQYF
CDR3nt: TGTGCCAGCAGCCAGGACAGGGGGCAGAGCTCCTACGAGCAGTACTTC

j_gene: TRBJ2-1
v_gene: TRBV5-3
d_gene: .
abundance: .
CDR3aa: CARGYPAGHFIYEQFF
CDR3nt: TGTGCCAGAGGCTACCCAGCGGGCCACTTCATCTATGAGCAGTTCTTC

j_gene: TRBJ1-2
v_gene: TRBV15
d_gene: .
abundance: few
CDR3aa: CATSRARDSPGVGYTF
CDR3nt: TGTGCCACCAGCAGAGCGCGAGACTCGCCAGGGGTTGGCTACACCTTC